A single sample gave rise to the 28 T cell receptor beta chains below, sequenced in a study of blood T cell repertoires in COVID-19. Profiling relied on immunoSEQ multiplex PCR, and the TCRdb table lists in-frame clones only, not all of them. The sample records around 99,000 clones, over 70% being singletons. Material: peripheral blood. All receptors come from a woman aged 45-65 years with acute or convalescent COVID-19.

The chain joins TRBV6-5 to TRBJ2-1, with D possibly matching TRBD1 (6 bases). Germline lookup yields CDR1 MNHEY and CDR2 SVGAGI. The CDR3 covers 15 residues. Trimming removed 0 bases at V and 8 bases at J, with 14 bases between. CDR3 loop: CASSYSNPRGHEQFF. The CDR3 DNA sequence: TGTGCCAGCAGTTACTCGAATCCCAGGGGCCATGAGCAGTTCTTC.

This clone has only a few counts. The chain combines TRBV6-2 or TRBV6-3 with TRBJ1-1; 10 positions agree with TRBD1. V lost 4 bases and J lost 4; bases outside the gene matches: 3. From germline, CDR1 is MNHEY and CDR2 SVGEGT. The CDR3 contains 14 residues. The CDR3 DNA reads as TGTGCCAGCAGTTTGACAGGGGGCTCCACTGAAGCTTTCTTT. Its protein is CASSLTGGSTEAFF.

The chain employs TRBV30 and TRBJ1-5, with 9 positions matching TRBD1. The CDR3 extends over 13 amino acids. Trimming at V came to 5 bases and at J to 4 bases, leaving 3 bases not matched to a gene. The germline gives CDR1 GTSNPN, CDR2 SVGIG (reference sequence). This CDR3 is CAWADRGNQPQHF. As DNA, the CDR3 is TGTGCCTGGGCGGACAGGGGTAATCAGCCCCAGCATTTT.

The V and J genes are TRBV7-2 and TRBJ2-7, with 7 bases lining up with TRBD2. This CDR3 comprises 13 residues. V lost 6 bases to trimming and J lost 9 bases; unmatched junction nucleotides: 11. The germline V gene encodes CDR1 SGHTA and CDR2 FQGNSA. CDR3 in DNA: TGTGCCAGCAGTCACTCAGTGGGCGGGGGGCAGTACTTC. Protein: CASSHSVGGGQYF. The full variable domain, completed using reference TRBV7-2 and TRBJ2-7, is GAGVSQSPSNKVTEKGKDVELRCDPISGHTALYWYRQSLGQGLEFLIYFQGNSAPDKSGLPSDRFSAERTGGSVSTLTIQRTQQEDSAVYLCASSHSVGGGQYFGPGTRLTVT.

V and J are TRBV28 and TRBJ2-7; a weak D match, TRBD2 (5 bases). The CDR3 has 13 amino acids. Trimming removed 0 bases from V and 4 bases from J, with 7 bases in between. Looked up from germline, CDR1 is MDHEN and CDR2 is SYDVKM. As DNA, the CDR3 is TGTGCCAGCAGTTTATGGGGAGCGTACGAGCAGTACTTC. It translates to CASSLWGAYEQYF.

The J gene is TRBJ2-3, the V gene TRBV10-3; 11 bases map to TRBD2. The CDR3 spans 17 residues. The ends lost 0 bases at V and 7 bases at J; junction bases unmatched: 9. The V gene's germline CDR1 is ENHRY and CDR2 SYGVKD. The CDR3 loop is CAISESNSGGAINTQYF. CDR3 DNA: TGTGCCATCAGTGAGTCAAATAGCGGGGGGGCCATAAATACGCAGTATTTT.

This sequence joins TRBV5-1 and TRBJ2-7; 9 bases are a match to TRBD2. The CDR3 has 14 residues. Germline CDR1 is SGHRS and CDR2 is YFSETQ. Unmatched junction bases numbered 11, after V lost 7 bases and J lost 6 bases. CDR3 sequence (DNA): TGCGCCAGCTGTACCGGGACTAGCAATCTCGAGCAGTACTTC. This gives the protein CASCTGTSNLEQYF.

The chain has TRBV3-1 (or the pseudogene TRBV3-2) and TRBJ1-2; 7 bases map to TRBD1. Trimming cost V 3 bases and J 5 bases; bases outside gene matches: 9. The V gene's germline CDR1 is LGHDT and CDR2 YNNKEL (reference sequence). The CDR3 is 15 residues long. CDR3 region: CASSQSTGPWYGYTF. The CDR3 nucleotides read TGTGCCAGCAGCCAGTCGACAGGGCCATGGTATGGCTACACCTTC.

The chain carries TRBV18 and TRBJ2-5; D may be TRBD2 (5 bases). The CDR3 spans 14 residues. Germline lookup yields CDR1 KGHSH and CDR2 LQKENI. V lost 10 bases to trimming and J lost 5 bases, with 20 bases between them. In DNA form, the CDR3 reads TGTGCCACCGAATGTGGGAGCGGCTGGGAGACCCAGTACTTC. It specifies CATECGSGWETQYF.

The J gene is TRBJ2-7, the V gene TRBV6-1, with a weak D call TRBD2 (7 bases). V shed 3 bases and J shed 8 bases, with 17 bases lying between them. In germline, CDR1 is MNHNS, CDR2 SASEGT. The CDR3 has 14 amino acids. CDR3 sequence (DNA): TGTGCCAGCAGTGATCAAGGGGGGGTTTTGAAGCAGTACTTC. It specifies CASSDQGGVLKQYF.

In nucleotides, the CDR3 is TGTGCCAGTAGTAGAGGACAGGTCCAAGAGACCCAGTACTTC. Amino acids: CASSRGQVQETQYF. The rearrangement uses TRBV19 and TRBJ2-5; the match to TRBD1 covers 7 bases. CDR1 LNHDA and CDR2 SQIVND come from the germline V gene (reference sequence). Unmatched junction bases numbered 3, after V lost 4 bases and J lost 1 base. This CDR3 has 14 amino acids.

The V gene is TRBV4-2, the J gene TRBJ1-2, with TRBD1 matching over 8 bases. The CDR3 runs 14 residues. V gave up 5 bases and J gave up 10 bases; unmatched junction bases: 12. The germline V gene has CDR1 LGHNA and CDR2 YNFKEQ. CDR3 protein: CASSSLGQGPYYTF. The CDR3 coding sequence is TGTGCCAGCAGCTCGCTAGGACAGGGTCCTTACTACACCTTC.

Turning to this clone: The same CDR3 is also encoded by other DNA sequences in this sample. The chain uses TRBV5-3 and TRBJ1-6; 8 bases match TRBD1. TRBV5-3 is classed as an ORF, of uncertain function. V trimming: 4 bases; J trimming: 6 bases; junction bases outside the gene matches: 9. CDR3 length: 16 residues. CDR3: CARSSYKTGVNSPLHF. CDR3 bases: TGTGCCAGAAGCAGCTACAAGACAGGGGTTAATTCACCCCTCCACTTT.

This rearrangement joins TRBV3-1 (or the pseudogene TRBV3-2) to TRBJ2-3; D perhaps matches TRBD1 (5 bases). Germline CDR1 LGHDT, CDR2 YNNKEL (reference sequence). CDR3 length equals 13 residues. V shed 1 base and J shed 6 bases, with 8 bases lying between them. CDR3 residues: CASSQVGADTQYF. CDR3 sequence (DNA): TGTGCCAGCAGCCAAGTTGGGGCGGATACGCAGTATTTT.

This clone was picked up a small number of times. The chain is built from TRBV10-3 and TRBJ2-1, with TRBD2 matching 12 bases. Losses at the gene ends were 6 bases for V and 5 bases for J; bases not matched to a gene: 8. Germline CDR1 reads ENHRY; CDR2 reads SYGVKD. The CDR3 runs to 16 residues. CDR3 coding DNA: TGTGCCATCAGGAGAACTAGCGGGGGGTCTCACAATGAGCAGTTCTTC. Translating it yields CAIRRTSGGSHNEQFF.

This rearrangement joins TRBV11-1 to TRBJ1-4; TRBD1 matches 8 bases. J gave up 6 bases and V 5 bases, and 5 bases lay outside the gene matches. The length of the CDR3 is 14 residues. Looked up from germline, CDR1 is SGHAT and CDR2 is FQDESV (reference sequence). The CDR3 loop is CASSQRQGYEKLFF. The CDR3 DNA is TGTGCCAGCAGCCAGCGACAGGGGTATGAAAAACTGTTTTTT.

The rearrangement links TRBV3-1 (or the pseudogene TRBV3-2) to TRBJ1-3; TRBD1 aligns across 9 bases. Per germline, CDR1 LGHDT and CDR2 YNNKEL (reference sequence). Trimming took 3 bases from V and 4 from J; bases not matched to a gene: 7. This CDR3 contains 16 residues. The CDR3 loop reads CASSQRGQGDGNTIYF. The CDR3 coding sequence is TGTGCCAGCAGCCAGAGGGGACAGGGAGACGGAAACACCATATATTTT.

Worth noting for this clone: This CDR3 is also generated by other DNA sequences in the sample. CDR3 DNA: TGTGCCAGCAGCGTAGGTAGCGGGGGGGCGCGGACCGGGGAGCTGTTTTTT. Translation gives CASSVGSGGARTGELFF. The rearrangement links TRBV9 to TRBJ2-2, with TRBD2 matching over 11 bases. The J segment lost 5 bases and the V segment lost 0 bases, leaving 6 bases of the junction unmatched. The CDR3 spans 17 residues. In germline, CDR1 is SGDLS, CDR2 YYNGEE.

The V gene is TRBV15, the J gene TRBJ2-7; D might be TRBD2 (7 bases). CDR1 and CDR2 (germline): LNHNV, YYDKDF (reference sequence). The V and J ends lost 0 bases and 4 bases respectively, with 13 bases between them. CDR3 length equals 15 residues. The CDR3 DNA is TGTGCCACCAGCAGAGACGGGGGGCTAGCGTACGAGCAGTACTTC. Translation: CATSRDGGLAYEQYF.

Remarks on this clone: Its ends do not fully match the called genes, so a read error is possible. The gene calls are TRBV2 and TRBJ1-1; D remains unclear. The CDR3 sequence is 12 residues long. The germline V gene encodes CDR1 SNHLY and CDR2 FYNNEI. The CDR3 sequence is CASSVQRSETFF. Here the CDR3 DNA reads TGTGCCAGCAGTGTCCAGCGGAGTGAAACTTTCTTT.

The CDR3 spells CASDGQAINGYTF. CDR3 in DNA: TGTGCCAGCGATGGACAGGCGATTAATGGCTACACCTTC. J is TRBJ1-2 and V is TRBV2, with 7 nucleotides matching TRBD1. Germline assignment: CDR1 SNHLY and CDR2 FYNNEI. The CDR3 runs 13 residues. The ends lost 8 bases at V and 6 bases at J; junction bases unmatched: 9. Full variable domain (missing parts from reference TRBV2 and TRBJ1-2): EPEVTQTPSHQVTQMGQEVILRCVPISNHLYFYWYRQILGQKVEFLVSFYNNEISEKSEIFDDQFSVERPDGSNFTLKIRSTKLEDSAMYFCASDGQAINGYTFGSGTRLTVV.

The chain links TRBV5-1 to TRBJ2-1; the match to TRBD1 covers 11 bases. The CDR3 contains 17 residues. Per germline, CDR1 SGHRS and CDR2 YFSETQ. V shed 0 bases and J 8 bases; nucleotides not matched to a gene: 10. Here the CDR3 DNA reads TGCGCCAGCAGCTTGGGTCCCGGACAGGGGGCATCGGATGAGCAGTTCTTC. It specifies CASSLGPGQGASDEQFF.

The rearrangement joins TRBV11-3 to TRBJ2-7; the match to TRBD1 covers 10 bases. CDR1 SGHNT and CDR2 YENEEA come from the germline V gene. J lost 11 bases, V lost 1 base, and 8 bases had no gene match. The CDR3 sequence is 14 residues long. Here the CDR3 reads CASSLAPGQGTKYF. CDR3 sequence (DNA): TGTGCCAGCAGCTTAGCACCGGGACAGGGGACGAAGTACTTC.

The genes are TRBV3-1 (or the pseudogene TRBV3-2) and TRBJ2-7; 8 nucleotides line up with TRBD2. Trimming at V came to 2 bases and at J to 2 bases, leaving 5 bases not matched to a gene. The germline CDR1 and CDR2 sequences are LGHDT and YNNKEL (reference sequence). The CDR3 covers 15 residues. The CDR3, as DNA: TGTGCCAGCAGCCAATTCGGGGGGGGAGCCTACGAGCAGTACTTC. This sequence encodes CASSQFGGGAYEQYF.

The V gene is TRBV9, the J gene TRBJ2-5; a possible D gene is TRBD2 (5 bases). The CDR3 has 15 amino acids. Trimming shortened V by 4 bases and J by 2 bases, and 15 bases separated the two germline ends. Germline assignment: CDR1 SGDLS and CDR2 YYNGEE. CDR3 nucleotides: TGTGCCAGCAGCCCTCGATCCGGGATTCAAGAGACCCAGTACTTC. This codes for CASSPRSGIQETQYF.

This clone appeared a single time. The chain links TRBV20-1 to TRBJ1-1; no clear D. CDR3 size: 11 residues. Per the germline V gene, CDR1 is DFQATT and CDR2 is SNEGSKA (reference sequence). V lost 3 bases to trimming and J lost 5 bases, with 7 bases between them. DNA for the CDR3: TGCAGTGCTAGGCGGCAGACTGAAGCTTTCTTT. Translated, it gives CSARRQTEAFF.

This chain uses TRBV5-1 with TRBJ1-3; 8 nucleotides line up with TRBD1. The CDR3 totals 15 residues. CDR1 is SGHRS, CDR2 YFSETQ, per germline. The V segment lost 7 bases and the J segment 0 bases; nucleotides outside the gene matches: 6. For the CDR3, the DNA is TGCGCCAGCTCGCAGGGGGCCCGCTCTGGAAACACCATATATTTT. The encoded protein is CASSQGARSGNTIYF.

The chain links TRBV9 to TRBJ2-3; 11 positions agree with TRBD2. This CDR3 is built from 16 residues. V gave up 3 bases and J gave up 8 bases; unmatched junction bases: 11. The germline gives CDR1 SGDLS, CDR2 YYNGEE. The CDR3 coding sequence is TGTGCCAGCAGCGCCGGACTAGCGGGCCATCTAGCTACGCAGTATTTT. As protein: CASSAGLAGHLATQYF. The full variable domain, rest sourced from reference TRBV9 and TRBJ2-3, is DSGVTQTPKHLITATGQRVTLRCSPRSGDLSVYWYQQSLDQGLQFLIQYYNGEERAKGNILERFSAQQFPDLHSELNLSSLELGDSALYFCASSAGLAGHLATQYFGPGTRLTVL.